The 20 T cell receptor beta chains listed next were all sequenced from one sample in a study of T-cell memory formation after mild COVID-19. TCRdb used MiXCR to reprocess the 5' RACE reads, holding one entry per CDR3 protein. The data show approximately 50,000 distinct CDR3 sequences, with roughly an eighth seen just once and about 24% held by the top ten. Sequencing used PBMCs or a T cell subset sorted from them (not recorded which). These receptors were collected from a man between 18 and 29 years old who had mild COVID-19 (a few samples of this study predate the infection). Cell type and time point are not known.

The rearrangement uses TRBV9 and TRBJ2-5, with a weak D call TRBD2 (5 bases). Germline V gene data show CDR1 as SGDLS and CDR2 as YYNGEE. The V end lost 5 bases, the J end lost 1 base, and 12 bases lay between the germline ends. There are 14 residues in the CDR3. CDR3 DNA: TGTGCCAGCAGTGGAGGTGTTCTCCAAGAGACCCAGTACTTC. Its translation: CASSGGVLQETQYF.

The V gene is TRBV18, the J gene TRBJ2-1; 10 nucleotides align to TRBD2. The V gene end was trimmed by 3 bases and the J gene end by 1 base; junction bases not matched to a gene: 3. CDR1 is KGHSH, CDR2 LQKENI, per germline. The CDR3 runs to 16 residues. CDR3 loop: CASSPPSGGSYNEQFF. The CDR3, as DNA: TGTGCCAGCTCACCGCCTAGCGGGGGTTCCTACAATGAGCAGTTCTTC.

The chain is built from TRBV11-2 and TRBJ2-1; 9 bases map to TRBD1. J was trimmed by 8 bases and V by 1 base; bases with no gene match: 6. Germline V gene lookup returns CDR1 SGHAT and CDR2 FQNNGV. The CDR3 length is 15 residues. The CDR3 nucleotides read TGTGCCAGCAGCTTAGGCGGGACAGGGATCCATGAGCAGTTCTTC. Encoded protein: CASSLGGTGIHEQFF.

This rearrangement joins TRBV29-1 to TRBJ2-7, with D maybe TRBD1 (6 bases). Germline V CDR1 and CDR2: SQVTM, ANQGSEA. V lost 2 bases and J lost 3, with 8 bases in between. CDR3 size: 12 residues. CDR3 amino acids: CSVELGGYEQYF. CDR3 DNA sequence: TGCAGCGTTGAATTAGGGGGCTACGAGCAGTACTTC.

In this sample, this clonotype turned up many times. The chain uses TRBV7-8 and TRBJ2-7, with D maybe TRBD1 (6 bases). Germline CDR1 is SGHVS and CDR2 is FQNEAQ. Deletions cut 4 bases from V and 2 bases from J, with 12 bases between. This CDR3 region has 14 residues. The CDR3 sequence is CASSSRQDPYEQYF. The CDR3 DNA is TGTGCCAGCAGCTCCCGACAGGACCCCTACGAGCAGTACTTC.

This clonotype occurred a few times. At one end, the junction sequence differs from germline, possibly due to a read error. The rearrangement links TRBV9 to TRBJ2-6; D not certain. The CDR3 extends over 15 amino acids. The germline CDR1 and CDR2 sequences are SGDLS and YYNGEE. The CDR3 loop reads CASSVDPSAANVLTF. The CDR3 DNA reads as TGTGCCAGCAGCGTAGATCCATCTGCGGCCAACGTCCTGACTTTC.

This clonotype was counted a few times. The chain joins TRBV5-1 to TRBJ1-1; TRBD1 might be the D (6 bases). V dropped 2 bases and J dropped 0 bases, with 14 bases sitting between them. Germline V gene lookup returns CDR1 SGHRS and CDR2 YFSETQ. This CDR3 is built from 16 residues. CDR3 loop: CASSLTWGQLNTEAFF. The CDR3 DNA sequence: TGCGCCAGCAGCTTAACTTGGGGACAACTGAACACTGAAGCTTTCTTT.

This rearrangement joins TRBV29-1 to TRBJ1-4; 9 nucleotides agree with TRBD1. CDR1 and CDR2 (germline): SQVTM, ANQGSEA. After removal of 2 bases from V and 5 bases from J, the junction contained 3 bases not matched to a gene. The CDR3 spans 14 residues. DNA for the CDR3: TGCAGCGTTGAAACGGGACAGGGCAATGAAAAACTGTTTTTT. Translation gives CSVETGQGNEKLFF.

V and J are TRBV6-5 and TRBJ2-7; a possible D gene is TRBD2 (6 bases). Trimming shortened V by 5 bases and J by 6 bases, and 14 bases separated the two germline ends. This CDR3 comprises 13 residues. Germline V gene data show CDR1 as MNHEY and CDR2 as SVGAGI. The CDR3 loop is CASSPGWEVEQYF. DNA for the CDR3: TGTGCCAGCAGTCCCGGCTGGGAGGTCGAGCAGTACTTC.

This clonotype was observed many times. This chain uses TRBV7-2 with TRBJ2-3; TRBD2 is a possible D gene (5 bases). Trimming left V 5 bases short and J 2 bases short, with 14 bases between. In germline, CDR1 is SGHTA, CDR2 FQGNSA. There are 15 residues in the CDR3. Written as DNA, the CDR3 is TGTGCCAGCAGCATACCTACTAGTGACACAGATACGCAGTATTTT. Translated, it gives CASSIPTSDTDTQYF.

This sequence joins TRBV7-8 and TRBJ1-5, with D unresolved. In germline, CDR1 is SGHVS, CDR2 FQNEAQ. Trimming took off 5 bases at V and 4 bases at J, with 12 bases between the two ends. The CDR3 runs 14 residues. CDR3 residues: CASSTRASNQPQHF. Written as DNA, the CDR3 is TGTGCCAGCAGCACCCGGGCCTCTAATCAGCCCCAGCATTTT. The complete variable domain, with remaining parts taken from reference TRBV7-8 and TRBJ1-5, reads GAGVSQSPRYKVAKRGQDVALRCDPISGHVSLFWYQQALGQGPEFLTYFQNEAQLDKSGLPSDRFFAERPEGSVSTLKIQRTQQEDSAVYLCASSTRASNQPQHFGDGTRLSIL.

This chain joins TRBV6-5 and TRBJ2-7; D call uncertain. Germline V lookup: CDR1 MNHEY, CDR2 SVGAGI. Trimming stripped 5 bases from V and 3 bases from J, with 8 bases between. The CDR3 covers 12 residues. The CDR3 here is CASSGLRYEQYF. The CDR3 DNA reads TGTGCCAGCAGTGGATTGCGCTACGAGCAGTACTTC.

This clonotype was observed a handful of times. The CDR3 sequence is CASSYTGTEGSGELFF. The CDR3 DNA is TGTGCCAGCAGTTATACCGGGACAGAAGGCTCCGGGGAGCTGTTTTTT. This rearrangement joins TRBV12-3 or TRBV12-4 to TRBJ2-2; 7 bases match TRBD1. V lost 4 bases and J lost 6; bases outside the gene matches: 11. This CDR3 comprises 16 residues.

This clonotype appeared a few times. The rearrangement links TRBV7-2 to TRBJ2-5; 8 bases match TRBD2. The germline CDR1 and CDR2 sequences are SGHTA and FQGNSA. The V and J ends lost 3 bases and 5 bases, in that order; junction bases with no gene match: 5. The CDR3 runs 14 residues. The CDR3 sequence: CASSFSGGGETQYF. The DNA for the CDR3 is TGTGCCAGCAGCTTCTCGGGCGGGGGGGAGACCCAGTACTTC.

This clonotype was counted between two and nine times. The J gene is TRBJ1-6, the V gene TRBV6-5; D possibly corresponds to TRBD1 (5 bases). This CDR3 contains 13 residues. V was shortened by 6 bases and J by 4 bases, with 7 bases between the two germline ends. Germline lookup yields CDR1 MNHEY and CDR2 SVGAGI. Here the CDR3 DNA reads TGTGCCAGCAGACAGGCGTATAATTCACCCCTCCACTTT. Protein sequence: CASRQAYNSPLHF.

This clonotype was counted between two and nine times. This chain uses TRBV6-5 with TRBJ2-7; D not resolved. V lost 6 bases and J 0 bases, leaving 18 bases between the germline ends. Germline loops: CDR1 MNHEY, CDR2 SVGAGI. The CDR3 has 16 amino acids. The CDR3 sequence: CASSPTSSPSSYEQYV. The CDR3, as DNA: TGTGCCAGCAGCCCCACCAGTTCCCCAAGCTCCTACGAGCAGTACGTC.

Only a few counts were recorded for this clonotype. The chain is built from TRBV6-2 or TRBV6-3 and TRBJ2-5; D is undetermined. Germline CDR1 is MNHEY and CDR2 is SVGEGT. The CDR3 consists of 13 residues. The V gene lost 5 bases and the J gene lost 5 bases, with 12 bases spanning the gap. CDR3 in amino acids: CASSRDQGETQYF. The CDR3 DNA follows: TGTGCCAGCAGTCGCGACCAAGGGGAGACCCAGTACTTC.

In its sample, this clonotype is medium-sized. The V gene is TRBV27, the J gene TRBJ2-1; 8 positions agree with TRBD2. The CDR3 extends over 15 amino acids. Looked up from germline, CDR1 is MNHEY and CDR2 is SMNVEV (reference sequence). Trimming at V came to 5 bases and at J to 6 bases, leaving 9 bases not matched to a gene. CDR3 sequence reads: CASSLSGGPANEQFF. The CDR3 bases are TGTGCCAGCAGTCTAAGCGGGGGCCCAGCCAATGAGCAGTTCTTC.

The rearrangement uses TRBV4-3 and TRBJ1-1, with a tentative D call TRBD1 (5 bases). V was trimmed by 1 base and J by 2 bases, leaving 14 bases between them. The CDR3 is 16 residues long. Germline lookup yields CDR1 LGHNA and CDR2 YSLEER. CDR3: CASSQGARAGNTEAFF. The CDR3 DNA follows: TGCGCCAGCAGCCAAGGAGCCAGGGCCGGTAACACTGAAGCTTTCTTT.

This clonotype was detected only a few times. This chain connects TRBV7-2 to TRBJ1-1, with D uncertain. Germline V gene data show CDR1 as SGHTA and CDR2 as FQGNSA. The V gene lost 2 bases and the J gene lost 3 bases, with 10 bases spanning the gap. The CDR3 is 14 amino acids. The DNA of the CDR3 is TGTGCCAGCAGCTTAAGGAGAAAGGACACTGAAGCTTTCTTT. This codes for CASSLRRKDTEAFF. Together with reference TRBV7-2 and TRBJ1-1, the CDR3 gives the full variable domain: GAGVSQSPSNKVTEKGKDVELRCDPISGHTALYWYRQSLGQGLEFLIYFQGNSAPDKSGLPSDRFSAERTGGSVSTLTIQRTQQEDSAVYLCASSLRRKDTEAFFGQGTRLTVV.